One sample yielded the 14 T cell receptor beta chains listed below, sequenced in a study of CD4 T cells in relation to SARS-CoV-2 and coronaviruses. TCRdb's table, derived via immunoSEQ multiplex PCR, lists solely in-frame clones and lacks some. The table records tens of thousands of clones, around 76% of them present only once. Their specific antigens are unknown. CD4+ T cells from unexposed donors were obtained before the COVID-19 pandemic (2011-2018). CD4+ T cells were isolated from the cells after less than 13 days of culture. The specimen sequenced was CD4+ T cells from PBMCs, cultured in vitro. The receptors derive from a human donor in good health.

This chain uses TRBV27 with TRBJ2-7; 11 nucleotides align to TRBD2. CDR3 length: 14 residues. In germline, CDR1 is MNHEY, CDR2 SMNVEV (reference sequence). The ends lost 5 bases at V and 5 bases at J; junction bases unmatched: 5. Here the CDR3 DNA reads TGTGCCAGCAGTAAGGGACTAGCGGAACACGAGCAGTACTTC. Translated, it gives CASSKGLAEHEQYF.

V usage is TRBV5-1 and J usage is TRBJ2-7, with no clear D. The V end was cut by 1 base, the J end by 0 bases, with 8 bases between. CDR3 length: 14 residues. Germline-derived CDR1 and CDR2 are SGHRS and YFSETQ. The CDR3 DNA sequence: TGCGCCAGCAGCTTGCGCCCCGGCTCCTACGAGCAGTACTTC. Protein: CASSLRPGSYEQYF.

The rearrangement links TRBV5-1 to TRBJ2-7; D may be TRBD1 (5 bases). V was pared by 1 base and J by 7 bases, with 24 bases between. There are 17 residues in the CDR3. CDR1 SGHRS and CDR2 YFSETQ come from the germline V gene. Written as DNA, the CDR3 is TGCGCCAGCAGCTTGTTTTTACGGTTGCAAGGGGTGGATGAGCAGTACTTC. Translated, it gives CASSLFLRLQGVDEQYF. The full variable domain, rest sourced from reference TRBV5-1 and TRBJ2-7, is KAGVTQTPRYLIKTRGQQVTLSCSPISGHRSVSWYQQTPGQGLQFLFEYFSETQRNKGNFPGRFSGRQFSNSRSEMNVSTLELGDSALYLCASSLFLRLQGVDEQYFGPGTRLTVT.

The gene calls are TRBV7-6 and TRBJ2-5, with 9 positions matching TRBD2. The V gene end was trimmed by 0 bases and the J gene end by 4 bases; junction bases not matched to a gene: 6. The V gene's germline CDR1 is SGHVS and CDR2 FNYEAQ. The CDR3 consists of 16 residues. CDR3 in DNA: TGTGCCAGCAGCTTAGCGGGACTAGCCTCCTTAGAGACCCAGTACTTC. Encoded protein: CASSLAGLASLETQYF.

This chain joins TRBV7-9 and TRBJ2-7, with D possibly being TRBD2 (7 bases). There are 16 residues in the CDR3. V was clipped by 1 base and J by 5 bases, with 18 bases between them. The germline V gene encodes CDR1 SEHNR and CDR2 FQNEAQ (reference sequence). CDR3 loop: CASSLEGGRGYNEQYF. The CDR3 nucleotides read TGTGCCAGCAGCTTAGAGGGGGGGCGCGGGTACAACGAGCAGTACTTC.

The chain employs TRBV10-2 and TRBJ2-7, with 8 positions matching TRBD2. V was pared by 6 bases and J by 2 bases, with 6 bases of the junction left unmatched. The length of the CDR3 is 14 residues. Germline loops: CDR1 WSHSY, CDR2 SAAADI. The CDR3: CASSHTSGPYEQYF. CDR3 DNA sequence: TGCGCCAGCAGCCACACTAGCGGCCCCTACGAGCAGTACTTC.

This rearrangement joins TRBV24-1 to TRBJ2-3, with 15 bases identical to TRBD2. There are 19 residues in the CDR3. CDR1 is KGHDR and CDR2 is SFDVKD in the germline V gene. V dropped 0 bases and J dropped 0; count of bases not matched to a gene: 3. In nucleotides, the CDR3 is TGTGCCACCAGTGATTTGGGGACTAGCGGGGGGAAGAGCACAGATACGCAGTATTTT. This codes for CATSDLGTSGGKSTDTQYF.

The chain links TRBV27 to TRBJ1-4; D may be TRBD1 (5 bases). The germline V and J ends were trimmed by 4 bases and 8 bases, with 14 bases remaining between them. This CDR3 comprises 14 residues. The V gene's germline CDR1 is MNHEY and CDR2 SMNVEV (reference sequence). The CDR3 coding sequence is TGTGCCAGCAGTTGGGGGGAAGCGGGGGAAAAACTGTTTTTT. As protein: CASSWGEAGEKLFF.

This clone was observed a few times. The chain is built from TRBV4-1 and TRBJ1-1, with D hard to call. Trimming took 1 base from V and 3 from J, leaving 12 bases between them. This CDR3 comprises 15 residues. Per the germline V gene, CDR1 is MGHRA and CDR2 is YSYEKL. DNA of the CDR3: TGCGCCAGCAGCCAAGGGTGGGGAGGAGACACTGAAGCTTTCTTT. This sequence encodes CASSQGWGGDTEAFF.

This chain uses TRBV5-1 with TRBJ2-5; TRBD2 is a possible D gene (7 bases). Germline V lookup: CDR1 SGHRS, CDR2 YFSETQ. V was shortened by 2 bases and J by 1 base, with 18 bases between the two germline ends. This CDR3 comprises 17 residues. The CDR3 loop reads CASSLGAGAGSQETQYF. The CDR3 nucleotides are TGCGCCAGCAGCTTAGGCGCGGGGGCGGGGTCCCAAGAGACCCAGTACTTC.

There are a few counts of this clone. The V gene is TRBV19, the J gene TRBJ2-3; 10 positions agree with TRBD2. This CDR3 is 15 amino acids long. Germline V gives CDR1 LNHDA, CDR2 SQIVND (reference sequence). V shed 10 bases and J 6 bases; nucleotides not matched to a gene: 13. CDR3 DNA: TGTGCCACAAATCGAGTAGCGGGAGGATCCGATACGCAGTATTTT. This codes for CATNRVAGGSDTQYF. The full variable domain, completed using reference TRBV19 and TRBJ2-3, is DGGITQSPKYLFRKEGQNVTLSCEQNLNHDAMYWYRQDPGQGLRLIYYSQIVNDFQKGDIAEGYSVSREKKESFPLTVTSAQKNPTAFYLCATNRVAGGSDTQYFGPGTRLTVL.

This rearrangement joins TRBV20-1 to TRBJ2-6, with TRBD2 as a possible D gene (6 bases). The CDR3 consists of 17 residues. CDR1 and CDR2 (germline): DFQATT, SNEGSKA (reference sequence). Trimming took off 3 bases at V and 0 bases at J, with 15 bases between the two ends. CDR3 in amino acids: CSASAGTSSSGANVLTF. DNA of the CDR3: TGCAGTGCTAGTGCCGGGACTTCCAGCTCTGGGGCCAACGTCCTGACTTTC.

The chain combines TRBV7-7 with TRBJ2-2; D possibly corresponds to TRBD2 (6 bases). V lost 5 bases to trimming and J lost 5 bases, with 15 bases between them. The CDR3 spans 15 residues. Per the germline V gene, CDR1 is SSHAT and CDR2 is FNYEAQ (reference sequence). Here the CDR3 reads CASSLLAGGTGELFF. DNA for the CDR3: TGTGCCAGCAGCCTCCTAGCTGGGGGGACCGGGGAGCTGTTTTTT.

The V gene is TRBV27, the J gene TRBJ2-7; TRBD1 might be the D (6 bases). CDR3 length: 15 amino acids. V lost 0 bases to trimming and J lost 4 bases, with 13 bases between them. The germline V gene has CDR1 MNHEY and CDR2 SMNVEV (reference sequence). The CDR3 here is CASSLSGGGEYEQYF. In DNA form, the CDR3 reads TGTGCCAGCAGTTTATCTGGGGGCGGAGAGTACGAGCAGTACTTC.